This TCR beta chain emerged from a study of cytomegalovirus exposure and HLA in healthy donors. This clone was counted once. The CDR3 extends over 15 amino acids. V gave up 1 base and J gave up 4 bases; unmatched junction bases: 6. CDR1 is LGHNA, CDR2 YSLEER, per germline. PCR amplification relied on 60 Vbeta primers (plus 13 Jbeta primers). The assay was immunoSEQ multiplex PCR, and TCRdb's table has in-frame clones only and misses some. There are around 140,000 clones in the sample; over 60% occur only once, and 6% to 8% lies in the top ten. This chain links TRBV4-3 with TRBJ2-5, with 7 bases fitting TRBD2. The source of this sequence is a woman aged 60-75 years in good health and CMV-seronegative. The sequencing sample was made of PBMCs. As DNA, the CDR3 is TGCGCCAGCAGCCAAGGGAGACTAGCTGGAGAGACCCAGTACTTC. Amino acid sequence: CASSQGRLAGETQYF.